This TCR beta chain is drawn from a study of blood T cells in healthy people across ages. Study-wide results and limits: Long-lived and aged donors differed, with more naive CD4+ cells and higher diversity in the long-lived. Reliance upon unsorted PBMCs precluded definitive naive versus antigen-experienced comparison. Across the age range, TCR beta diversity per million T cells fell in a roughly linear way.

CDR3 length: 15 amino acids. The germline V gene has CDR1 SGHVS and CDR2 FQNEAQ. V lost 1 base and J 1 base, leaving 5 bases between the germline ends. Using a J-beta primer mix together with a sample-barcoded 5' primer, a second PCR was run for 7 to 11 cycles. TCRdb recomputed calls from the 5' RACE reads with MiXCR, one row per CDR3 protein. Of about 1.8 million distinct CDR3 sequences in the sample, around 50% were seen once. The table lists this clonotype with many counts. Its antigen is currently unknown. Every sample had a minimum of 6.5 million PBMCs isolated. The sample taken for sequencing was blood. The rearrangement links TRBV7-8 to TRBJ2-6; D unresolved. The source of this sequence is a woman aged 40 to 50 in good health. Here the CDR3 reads CASSLVGSGANVLTF. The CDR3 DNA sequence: TGTGCCAGCAGCTTAGTGGGGTCTGGGGCCAACGTCCTGACTTTC.